This T cell receptor beta chain was captured by sequencing in a study of cytomegalovirus exposure and HLA in healthy donors. Study conclusions and caveats: Rare TCR sequences dominated, though some public TCRs recurred in many donors. Listed as cytomegalovirus-associated were over 150 TCR beta chains.

Sequencing was performed with immunoSEQ multiplex PCR; in TCRdb, only in-frame clones are kept and a portion is missing. Seen here are approximately 160,000 clones, 75% to 95% observed once, and the top ten hold 3% to 3.5%. As for this clone: Its specificity is unknown.

CDR1 MDHEN and CDR2 SYDVKM come from the germline V gene. The CDR3 is 12 residues long. Trimming took 4 bases from V and 12 from J, leaving 13 bases between them. The rearrangement uses TRBV28 and TRBJ1-5, with TRBD1 as a possible D gene (5 bases). This clonotype was obtained from a woman younger than 30 in good health and CMV-seropositive. Sequencing was carried out using PBMCs. In nucleotides, the CDR3 is TGTGCCAGCAGTTCTTCTTTGGGGCTCCAGCATTTT. This translates into CASSSSLGLQHF.